Reported below is one TCR beta chain. This record belongs to a study of blood T cell repertoires in COVID-19. Looking at the study overall: Acute and convalescent COVID-19 specimens originated in the United States, Italy and Spain. PBMCs, B-cell-depleted T cells, or T cells provided the cDNA or gDNA that made up the material.

Under the authors' procedure: Amplification of reference gene primers provided the estimated nucleated cell counts. Profiling relied on immunoSEQ multiplex PCR, and the TCRdb table lists in-frame clones only, not all of them. That table is the source of V, J and clone size, and D and trimming were worked out from the DNA. The sample includes roughly 500,000 clones, 85% to 90% seen only once; the top ten take 0.75% to 0.9%. Trimming stripped 3 bases from V and 4 bases from J, with 12 bases between. The CDR3 spans 13 residues. Germline V gene sequence: CDR1 SQVTM, CDR2 ANQGSEA. Enrolment of Seattle patients took place during active infection, and they were followed longitudinally.

The sequencing input was peripheral blood. This clonotype originated in a man in his late teens or twenties with COVID-19, enrolled during active disease. The rearrangement joins TRBV29-1 to TRBJ1-1; no reliable D call. The chain's CDR3 is CSVEREAGTEAFF. Written as DNA, the CDR3 is TGCAGCGTTGAGCGGGAGGCGGGCACTGAAGCTTTCTTT.